The 2 T cell receptor beta chains below all came from one sample that was sequenced in a study of human T cells and chemical hapten exposure. Described time point: patch test 1, 2 weeks after DPC sensitization. Treatment denoted: therapeutic diphenylcyclopropenone sensitization with weekly scalp DPC. TCRdb reprocessed the RACE reads via MiXCR and lists one record per CDR3 protein. Found here are approximately 100,000 distinct CDR3 sequences, 11% of them singletons; the top ten hold around 3.5%. The sample here was whole blood, taken in connection with sensitization to the hapten diphenylcyclopropenone (DPC). These receptors were taken from a woman between 40 and 50 years old with alopecia areata. Some clones in this sample may be carry-over from other donors' samples.

This clonotype was seen more than once but under ten times. This rearrangement joins TRBV7-2 to TRBJ2-1; no clear D gene. The CDR3 runs 14 residues. The germline CDR1 and CDR2 sequences are SGHTA and FQGNSA. V gave up 0 bases and J gave up 1 base, with 4 bases separating them. The CDR3 reads CASSLAQSYNEQFF. Written as DNA, the CDR3 is TGTGCCAGCAGCTTAGCCCAATCCTACAATGAGCAGTTCTTC.

A few counts support this clonotype. V is TRBV12-3 or TRBV12-4 and J is TRBJ1-5, with D tentatively TRBD1 (5 bases). This CDR3 spans 14 amino acids. The ends were cut back, 2 bases at V and 5 bases at J, with 10 bases in the middle. The CDR3 DNA follows: TGTGCCAGCAGTTTAAGCGGGGGGTATCAGCCCCAGCATTTT. Its protein product is CASSLSGGYQPQHF.